A selection of T cell receptor beta chains follows, all from one sample in a study of T cells after yellow fever vaccination. From the 5' RACE reads, TCRdb called clonotypes with MiXCR, one entry per CDR3 protein. Seen here are about 340,000 distinct CDR3 sequences, approximately 4% observed once, and the top ten hold approximately 24%. Sequences were derived from PBMCs, sampled 5 days after the yellow fever booster vaccination. The source is a man between 18 and 29 years old who received the YFV17D yellow fever vaccine. Both conserved end residues are part of each CDR3. A D gene is named only where the DNA matches it firmly. Clone size, where shown, is once, few, many, or a class for clones that have expanded.

d_call	clone_size	j_call	v_call	cdr3_aa	cdr3_nt
NA	few	TRBJ1-2	TRBV18	CASSPWDTNYGYTF	TGTGCCAGCTCACCATGGGACACGAACTATGGCTACACCTTC
NA	many	TRBJ1-5	TRBV7-6	CASSSNRGVGNQPQHF	TGTGCCAGCAGCTCGAATCGGGGGGTCGGCAATCAGCCCCAGCATTTT
NA	few	TRBJ1-3	TRBV5-6	CASSFGSSGNTIYF	TGTGCCAGCAGCTTTGGAAGCTCTGGAAACACCATATATTTT
NA	few	TRBJ1-4	TRBV3-1	CASSHPDGASNEKLFF	TGTGCCAGCAGCCACCCGGACGGGGCCTCTAATGAAAAACTGTTTTTT
TRBD1	many	TRBJ2-5	TRBV12-3/TRBV12-4	CASRKGQGGETQYF	TGTGCCAGCAGAAAGGGACAGGGAGGAGAGACCCAGTACTTC
NA	NA	TRBJ2-7	TRBV9	CASSVGSGEEEQYF	TGTGCCAGCAGCGTAGGGTCCGGGGAGGAAGAGCAGTACTTC
NA	NA	TRBJ1-2	TRBV20-1	CSATGPTPNYGYTF	TGCAGTGCAACAGGGCCGACCCCTAACTATGGCTACACCTTC
NA	NA	TRBJ1-1	TRBV7-2	CASSLSGSMNTEAFF	TGTGCCAGCAGCCTCAGCGGAAGCATGAACACTGAAGCTTTCTTT
NA	few	TRBJ2-6	TRBV5-1	CASGPLGGSGANVLTF	TGCGCCAGCGGCCCATTGGGTGGCTCTGGGGCCAACGTCCTGACTTTC
NA	many	TRBJ1-2	TRBV7-3	CASSLTLTSGVVF	TGTGCCAGCAGCTTAACCTTAACGAGCGGTGTAGTCTTC
TRBD2	few	TRBJ2-5	TRBV7-6	CASRRALAGRVETQYF	TGTGCCAGCAGACGAGCCCTAGCGGGGAGGGTGGAGACCCAGTACTTC
NA	NA	TRBJ1-2	TRBV12-3/TRBV12-4	CASSLLGANYGYTF	TGTGCCAGCAGTTTATTGGGAGCGAACTATGGCTACACCTTC
NA	few	TRBJ2-1	TRBV7-9	CASGPGVAYNEQFF	TGTGCCAGCGGACCCGGGGTAGCCTACAATGAGCAGTTCTTC
TRBD1	NA	TRBJ2-5	TRBV7-6	CASSHLQGVRETQYF	TGTGCCAGCAGCCATCTACAGGGGGTCCGGGAGACCCAGTACTTC
NA	few	TRBJ1-1	TRBV18	CASSPSALTNTEAFF	TGTGCCAGCTCACCCTCAGCACTGACGAACACTGAAGCTTTCTTT
TRBD1	NA	TRBJ1-1	TRBV12-3/TRBV12-4	CASSAGTGVITEAFF	TGTGCCAGCAGTGCCGGGACAGGGGTTATCACTGAAGCTTTCTTT
NA	many	TRBJ2-3	TRBV19	CASSIRLGYDTQYF	TGTGCCAGTAGTATACGGCTTGGCTATGATACGCAGTATTTT
NA	NA	TRBJ1-5	TRBV6-1	CASSPLMGGNQPQHF	TGTGCCAGCAGCCCCCTCATGGGGGGAAATCAGCCCCAGCATTTT
NA	once	TRBJ2-3	TRBV7-2	CASSTITRVGTDTQYF	TGTGCCAGCAGCACAATAACCCGGGTAGGCACAGATACGCAGTATTTT
NA	many	TRBJ2-5	TRBV20-1	CSARGQQETQYF	TGCAGTGCTAGAGGACAGCAAGAGACCCAGTACTTC
TRBD1	few	TRBJ2-1	TRBV7-3	CASSLGTDQLGQFF	TGTGCCAGCAGCTTAGGGACAGATCAACTGGGGCAGTTCTTC
TRBD2	few	TRBJ2-5	TRBV6-5	CASSHAGGKETQYF	TGTGCCAGCAGTCACGCGGGGGGGAAGGAGACCCAGTACTTC
NA	few	TRBJ2-2	TRBV19	CASSILQGRGTGELFF	TGTGCCAGTAGTATTCTTCAGGGGCGGGGCACCGGGGAGCTGTTTTTT
TRBD1	NA	TRBJ1-3	TRBV7-9	CASSLPDRENTGNTIYF	TGTGCCAGCAGCTTGCCGGACAGGGAAAATACTGGAAACACCATATATTTT
NA	many	TRBJ2-2	TRBV11-1	CASSFYYNTGELFF	TGTGCCAGCAGCTTTTATTATAACACCGGGGAGCTGTTTTTT
NA	many	TRBJ2-3	TRBV28	CASSLNWDLQYTQYF	TGTGCCAGCAGTTTAAATTGGGACCTTCAGTATACGCAGTATTTT
TRBD1	NA	TRBJ2-7	TRBV4-1	CASSQPGGAYEQYF	TGCGCCAGCAGCCAACCAGGGGGCGCCTACGAGCAGTACTTC
TRBD1	many	TRBJ1-2	TRBV6-2/TRBV6-3	CASTGQGSYGYTF	TGTGCCAGCACTGGACAGGGTAGCTATGGCTACACCTTC
NA	few	TRBJ2-3	TRBV27	CASSTDSSTDTQYF	TGTGCCAGCAGTACTGACTCTAGCACAGATACGCAGTATTTT
TRBD1	NA	TRBJ1-2	TRBV4-3	CASSQVSRGYGYTF	TGCGCCAGCAGCCAAGTCAGCAGGGGGTATGGCTACACCTTC
NA	NA	TRBJ1-2	TRBV20-1	CSASTVSYGYTF	TGCAGTGCGAGTACAGTTAGCTATGGCTACACCTTC
TRBD1	many	TRBJ2-3	TRBV7-9	CASLQGPTDTQYF	TGTGCCAGCCTACAGGGGCCCACAGATACGCAGTATTTT
NA	NA	TRBJ2-7	TRBV6-5	CASWTGSSYEQYF	TGTGCCAGCTGGACGGGAAGCTCCTACGAGCAGTACTTC
TRBD1	few	TRBJ2-2	TRBV5-4	CASGRTGMNTGELFF	TGTGCCAGCGGTAGGACAGGGATGAACACCGGGGAGCTGTTTTTT
NA	few	TRBJ2-1	TRBV6-2/TRBV6-3	CASSSLRGNRGNEQFF	TGTGCCAGCAGTTCGTTAAGGGGTAATAGGGGCAATGAGCAGTTCTTC
NA	NA	TRBJ1-1	TRBV2	CASGAERNTEAFF	TGTGCCAGTGGAGCAGAGAGGAACACTGAAGCTTTCTTT
NA	few	TRBJ1-2	TRBV7-8	CASSFEGGGYGYTF	TGTGCCAGCAGCTTTGAGGGGGGCGGTTATGGCTACACCTTC
NA	many	TRBJ2-7	TRBV7-2	CASSLGTKTYEQYF	TGTGCCAGCAGCTTGGGGACAAAAACCTACGAGCAGTACTTC
TRBD2	few	TRBJ2-7	TRBV5-5	CASSFYVRGGYEQYF	TGTGCCAGCAGCTTTTATGTTCGGGGGGGCTACGAGCAGTACTTC
NA	few	TRBJ1-2	TRBV9	CASSVSSLLTYGYTF	TGTGCCAGCAGCGTCTCCTCCCTGCTAACGTATGGCTACACCTTC
NA	few	TRBJ2-4	TRBV6-2/TRBV6-3	CASSYSQGRLAKNIQYF	TGTGCCAGCAGTTACTCACAGGGACGACTAGCCAAAAACATTCAGTACTTC
NA	many	TRBJ2-2	TRBV5-1	CASSPRSSPNTGELFF	TGCGCCAGCAGCCCACGTTCCTCCCCGAACACCGGGGAGCTGTTTTTT
NA	many	TRBJ1-2	TRBV9	CASSVGTYGYTF	TGTGCCAGCAGCGTCGGGACATATGGCTACACCTTC
NA	many	TRBJ2-1	TRBV9	CASSVGDYNEQFF	TGTGCCAGCAGCGTAGGGGACTACAATGAGCAGTTCTTC
NA	many	TRBJ2-5	TRBV6-6	CASREGESETQYF	TGTGCCAGCAGGGAAGGCGAGTCGGAGACCCAGTACTTC
NA	NA	TRBJ1-1	TRBV10-3	CAITLKQGGTEAFF	TGTGCCATCACATTAAAACAGGGCGGGACTGAAGCTTTCTTT
NA	few	TRBJ2-7	TRBV7-9	CASSRAGSPHEQYF	TGTGCCAGCAGCCGTGCGGGGTCCCCCCACGAGCAGTACTTC
NA	NA	TRBJ1-5	TRBV2	CATQGESNQPQHF	TGTGCCACCCAAGGGGAAAGCAATCAGCCCCAGCATTTT
NA	many	TRBJ2-3	TRBV4-2	CASSQDLAHGTDTQYF	TGCGCCAGCAGCCAGGATTTAGCGCATGGCACAGATACGCAGTATTTT
NA	NA	TRBJ1-3	TRBV7-9	CAIPPGVGNTIYF	TGTGCCATCCCGCCCGGGGTTGGAAACACCATATATTTT
TRBD1	NA	TRBJ1-4	TRBV30	CAWREGAGNEKLFF	TGTGCCTGGCGCGAGGGGGCCGGTAATGAAAAACTGTTTTTT
NA	NA	TRBJ1-1	TRBV18	CASSPPDGNTEAFF	TGTGCCAGCTCACCACCGGACGGGAACACTGAAGCTTTCTTT
NA	many	TRBJ2-4	TRBV30	CATSRVAKNIQYF	TGTGCGACCAGCCGGGTAGCCAAAAACATTCAGTACTTC
NA	many	TRBJ2-3	TRBV7-2	CASSLEVTDTQYF	TGTGCCAGCAGCTTAGAGGTCACAGATACGCAGTATTTT